A selection of T cell receptor beta chains follows, all from one sample in a study of OX40 agonist ivuxolimab in advanced cancers. Profiled with immunoSEQ multiplex PCR; TCRdb holds only in-frame clones, not every one. The sample gives about 46,000 clones, more than 85% of which show up once; 11% is in the top ten. The input for sequencing was CD4+ or CD8+ T cells sorted from blood, taken in a trial of the OX40 agonist ivuxolimab. All receptors come from an adult with an advanced solid tumor such as melanoma, head and neck, liver or kidney cancer. The CDR3 runs from the conserved cysteine through the conserved F or W. Each record gives: clone size, V gene, D gene, J gene, CDR3 DNA, CDR3 protein. The D gene is left open where the match is weak. Clone size is stated in some rows and not others, as once, few, many or a class when expanded.

NA,TRBV4-1,NA,TRBJ2-7,TGCGCCAGCAGCCAAGCACGTGACAGTAGGTACGAGCAGTACTTC,CASSQARDSRYEQYF
NA,TRBV11-2,NA,TRBJ1-1,TGTGCCAGCAGCGAGGGCCTAGGGACTGAAGCTTTCTTT,CASSEGLGTEAFF
NA,TRBV7-3,NA,TRBJ2-1,TGTGCCAGCAGCTTAAGAGCAGGTTCGGATGAGCAGTTCTTC,CASSLRAGSDEQFF
NA,TRBV7-6,NA,TRBJ1-5,TGTGCCAGCAGCTTAGTGGGGGACAGCAATCAGCCCCAGCATTTT,CASSLVGDSNQPQHF
NA,TRBV13,NA,TRBJ2-1,TGTGCCAGCAGCTTAGGGCAGATATCCTACAATGAGCAGTTCTTC,CASSLGQISYNEQFF
NA,TRBV7-3,TRBD1,TRBJ1-2,TGTGCCAGCAGCAAAGGCGGACAGGGTTATGGCTACACCTTC,CASSKGGQGYGYTF
NA,TRBV2,NA,TRBJ2-5,TGTGCCAGCCGGGCCAGGGGAAAAGAGACCCAGTACTTC,CASRARGKETQYF
NA,TRBV6-1,TRBD1,TRBJ1-2,TGTGCCAGCAGTGCGACAGGGGTCTATGGCTACACCTTC,CASSATGVYGYTF
NA,TRBV29-1,TRBD1,TRBJ1-2,TGCAGCGTCCGGACAGGGGAGGACTATGGCTACACCTTC,CSVRTGEDYGYTF
NA,TRBV7-8,TRBD2,TRBJ2-1,TGTGCCAGCAGCCCAGTGGGAGGGCTTAATGAGCAGTTCTTC,CASSPVGGLNEQFF
NA,TRBV15,NA,TRBJ1-3,TGTGCCACCAGCAGAGATCTGGGAGCTGGAAACACCATATATTTT,CATSRDLGAGNTIYF
NA,TRBV10-1,NA,TRBJ2-5,TGCGCCAGCAGTGGGGGTGACAGGTCCCAAGAGACCCAGTACTTC,CASSGGDRSQETQYF
NA,TRBV11-2,NA,TRBJ2-5,TGTGCCAGCAGCTTAGTCGGAGGAGATCAAGAGACCCAGTACTTC,CASSLVGGDQETQYF
once,TRBV5-8,NA,TRBJ1-1,TGTGCCAGCAGCGGAACCGGGACTCGTGAAGCTTTCTTT,CASSGTGTREAFF
NA,TRBV27,NA,TRBJ1-1,TGTGCCAGCAGATTGAGGGGGTTTAAGACTGAAGCTTTCTTT,CASRLRGFKTEAFF
once,TRBV7-9,NA,TRBJ1-2,TGTGCCAGCAGCCAATCCCATGGGGGATCTCCCAACTATGGCTACACCTTC,CASSQSHGGSPNYGYTF
NA,TRBV5-5,NA,TRBJ1-1,TGTGCCAGCAGCGAGTGGCTGGGCTCGAACACTGAAGCTTTCTTT,CASSEWLGSNTEAFF
NA,TRBV19,NA,TRBJ2-5,TGTGCCAGTAGTTGGGCTTCGACAGGTGAAGAGACCCAGTACTTC,CASSWASTGEETQYF
NA,TRBV11-2,TRBD2,TRBJ2-7,TGTGCCAGCAGCTTCGGGCCTAGCGGGCTACGAGAGCAGTACTTC,CASSFGPSGLREQYF
few,TRBV6-6,NA,TRBJ2-2,TGTGCCAGCAGTTACGTAGTAACCGGGGAGCTGTTTTTT,CASSYVVTGELFF
NA,TRBV27,TRBD2,TRBJ2-1,TGTGCCAGCACGGGAGGGCTCGATGAGCAGTTCTTC,CASTGGLDEQFF
NA,TRBV5-4,TRBD1,TRBJ1-4,TGTGCCAGCAGCCAAGACAGGGTTCTGGCTAATGAAAAACTGTTTTTT,CASSQDRVLANEKLFF
NA,TRBV19,NA,TRBJ2-3,TGTGCCAGTAGTCCTGGGAGAGATACGCAGTATTTT,CASSPGRDTQYF
NA,TRBV5-6,NA,TRBJ2-1,TGTGCCAGCAGGGAGGGCGATGAGCAGTTCTTC,CASREGDEQFF
NA,TRBV7-9,NA,TRBJ1-3,TGTGCCAGCAGCCCCGGTGGGGGGGGAAACACCATATATTTT,CASSPGGGGNTIYF
once,TRBV20-1,NA,TRBJ2-1,TGCAGTGTTAGGTCCTACAATGAGCAGTTCTTC,CSVRSYNEQFF
NA,TRBV4-1,NA,TRBJ1-6,TGCGCCAGCAGCCGAGGTTTGGTTTCACCCCTCCACTTT,CASSRGLVSPLHF
few,TRBV27,NA,TRBJ1-1,TGTGCCAGCAGTTTAAAGTGGGGAGGGCGAACTGAAGCTTTCTTT,CASSLKWGGRTEAFF
NA,TRBV28,TRBD2,TRBJ2-1,TGTGCCAGCAGTTTTCTGTTCGGGAGGGACAATGAGCAGTTCTTC,CASSFLFGRDNEQFF
NA,TRBV21-1,NA,TRBJ1-1,TGTGCCACCCCCTTCCCCCCCTTCAGGACAGGGGGGCCCCTGCGCTTAATGAACACTGAAGCTTTCTTT,CATPFPPFRTGGPLRLMNTEAFF
NA,TRBV9,NA,TRBJ1-2,TGTGCCAGCAGCGTAGATGGGAGGGGGACCCCAAGAAATGGCTACACCTTC,CASSVDGRGTPRNGYTF
NA,TRBV7-8,NA,TRBJ2-7,TGTGCCAGCAGCCTGAAAACAGGGATTAGCGAGCAGTACTTC,CASSLKTGISEQYF
NA,TRBV2,TRBD2,TRBJ2-6,TGTGCCAGCAGTGGGACTAGCCCGTCTGGGGCCAACGTCCTGACTTTC,CASSGTSPSGANVLTF
NA,TRBV9,NA,TRBJ2-2,TGTGCCAGCAGCCTACGGGACACCACCGGGGAGCTGTTTTTT,CASSLRDTTGELFF
NA,TRBV13,NA,TRBJ2-5,TGTGCCAGCAGCTTAGGCCGGGGCACCCAAGAGACCCAGTACTTC,CASSLGRGTQETQYF
NA,TRBV29-1,NA,TRBJ1-2,TGCAGCGTCCGGGGAAGGTATGGCTACACCTTC,CSVRGRYGYTF
NA,TRBV7-9,NA,TRBJ1-1,TGTGCCAGCAGCCCCGTGAAAGGTGAAGCTTTCTTT,CASSPVKGEAFF
NA,TRBV5-4,TRBD2,TRBJ2-7,TGTGCCAGCAGCCTCGGGGGGATCTACGAGCAGTACTTC,CASSLGGIYEQYF
NA,TRBV19,NA,TRBJ1-2,TGTGCCACCTACGCCTCTGGAGGCTACACCTTC,CATYASGGYTF
NA,TRBV7-9,NA,TRBJ1-2,TGTGCCAGCAGCTTAGGTGGGATTTACGGCTACACCTTC,CASSLGGIYGYTF
NA,TRBV5-1,NA,TRBJ2-1,TGCGCCAGCAGCTTTGGTGCAGGTGAGCAGTTCTTC,CASSFGAGEQFF
NA,TRBV7-9,TRBD1,TRBJ2-1,TGTGCCAGCAGCGTCGGGACAGGTGAGAGCTCCTACAATGAGCAGTTCTTC,CASSVGTGESSYNEQFF
NA,TRBV28,TRBD1,TRBJ2-7,TGTGCCAGCGAAGACAGGGTTGGCTCCTACGAGCAGTACTTC,CASEDRVGSYEQYF
NA,TRBV4-3,TRBD2,TRBJ2-1,TGCGCCAGCAGCCAAGATGTCGGGGGGGCCTACAATGAGCAGTTCTTC,CASSQDVGGAYNEQFF
NA,TRBV7-9,NA,TRBJ1-1,TGTGCCAGCAGCTTAGTGGGGGACTTCTCCCCCACTGAAGCTTTCTTT,CASSLVGDFSPTEAFF
NA,TRBV4-1,NA,TRBJ1-5,TGCGCCAGCAGCCCCCGGGCGGGTGTTAGCAATCAGCCCCAGCATTTT,CASSPRAGVSNQPQHF
NA,TRBV9,TRBD1,TRBJ2-3,TGTGCCAGCAGCGTAGCTGGGGACAGGTCCACAGATACGCAGTATTTT,CASSVAGDRSTDTQYF
NA,TRBV19,TRBD1,TRBJ1-5,TGTGCCAGTAGTATATCAGCCAGGGGGGGGTATCAGCCCCAGCATTTT,CASSISARGGYQPQHF
NA,TRBV6-6,NA,TRBJ1-4,TGTGCCAGCAGTGGGGGTGAAAAACTGTTTTTT,CASSGGEKLFF
NA,TRBV11-2,NA,TRBJ2-7,TGTGCCAGCAGCCTATTAGCAGGGACCTACGAGCAGTACTTC,CASSLLAGTYEQYF
NA,TRBV4-1,TRBD1,TRBJ1-5,TGCGCCAGCAGCCAATACCAGGGGGGCAGCAATCAGCCCCAGCATTTT,CASSQYQGGSNQPQHF
NA,TRBV27,NA,TRBJ2-7,TGTGCCAGCAGCCCTGACAGAATCTCCTACGAGCAGTACTTC,CASSPDRISYEQYF
NA,TRBV6-5,NA,TRBJ2-1,TGTGCCAGCAGTGAACCCTTCCGTAATGAGCAGTTCTTC,CASSEPFRNEQFF
NA,TRBV4-2,TRBD1,TRBJ2-7,TGTGCCAGCAGCCAACCCCGGGACAGGCCGCACGAGCAGTACTTC,CASSQPRDRPHEQYF